This passage covers 20 T cell receptor beta chains from one sample sequenced in a study of cytomegalovirus exposure and HLA in healthy donors. The PCR employed 60 Vbeta primers together with 13 Jbeta primers. The protocol was immunoSEQ multiplex PCR, while the TCRdb copy is restricted to in-frame clones and leaves out a portion. Here the sample spans some 130,000 clones, approximately 80% being singletons. Material: PBMCs. These receptors originate from a woman between 35 and 50 years old in good health and CMV-seronegative.

The chain combines TRBV18 with TRBJ1-1; D call uncertain. Germline V gene lookup returns CDR1 KGHSH and CDR2 LQKENI. The CDR3 covers 15 residues. Trimming shortened V by 5 bases and J by 5 bases, and 18 bases separated the two germline ends. The CDR3 coding sequence is TGTGCCAGCTCATTAGACCCCCGGGTTATGACTGAAGCTTTCTTT. Translated: CASSLDPRVMTEAFF. Full variable domain (remainder filled in from reference TRBV18 and TRBJ1-1): NAGVMQNPRHLVRRRGQEARLRCSPMKGHSHVYWYRQLPEEGLKFMVYLQKENIIDESGMPKERFSAEFPKEGPSILRIQQVVRGDSAAYFCASSLDPRVMTEAFFGQGTRLTVV.

The gene calls are TRBV6-6 and TRBJ1-2; 10 positions agree with TRBD1. CDR1 and CDR2 from the germline V gene are MNHNY and SVGAGI (reference sequence). The V gene end was trimmed by 0 bases and the J gene end by 4 bases; junction bases not matched to a gene: 5. CDR3 length equals 16 residues. The DNA of the CDR3 is TGTGCCAGCAGTTACTCGACCGGGACAGGGGTCTATGGCTACACCTTC. It translates to CASSYSTGTGVYGYTF.

This clone was counted a single time. The CDR3 here is CASRSQGSGYGYTF. CDR3 DNA: TGTGCCAGCAGGTCTCAGGGGTCAGGGTATGGCTACACCTTC. The chain recombines TRBV2 with TRBJ1-2, with a possible D match to TRBD1 (6 bases). V was pared by 6 bases and J by 5 bases, with 16 bases between. The V gene's germline CDR1 is SNHLY and CDR2 FYNNEI. CDR3 length equals 14 residues.

In its sample, this clone was seen once. This rearrangement joins TRBV9 to TRBJ1-2; D is possibly TRBD1 (5 bases). Germline values: CDR1 SGDLS, CDR2 YYNGEE. Trimming shortened V by 4 bases and J by 13 bases, and 26 bases separated the two germline ends. The CDR3 has 15 amino acids. The CDR3 region is CASSIGQGLASMLTF. The CDR3 nucleotides read TGTGCCAGCAGCATCGGACAAGGGTTGGCTAGTATGCTCACCTTC.

The chain combines TRBV12-5 with TRBJ2-1; D call uncertain. V was clipped by 1 base and J by 1 base, with 5 bases between them. The CDR3 length is 14 residues. Looked up from germline, CDR1 is LGHNT and CDR2 is FRNRAP. As DNA, the CDR3 is TGTGCTAGTGGTTTGGGGCAGTCCTACAATGAGCAGTTCTTC. Translated, it gives CASGLGQSYNEQFF.

This chain joins TRBV19 and TRBJ1-4, with D unclear. Germline V gene data show CDR1 as LNHDA and CDR2 as SQIVND (reference sequence). The CDR3 is made up of 17 amino acids. Trimming shortened V by 9 bases and J by 6 bases, and 26 bases separated the two germline ends. CDR3 nucleotides: TGTGCCAGAAATACCTTGGGTGGACTGCCTAGGGATGAAAAACTGTTTTTT. Protein: CARNTLGGLPRDEKLFF.

The V and J genes are TRBV6-5 and TRBJ2-7; 7 nucleotides agree with TRBD2. From germline, CDR1 is MNHEY and CDR2 SVGAGI. The junction had 12 bases not matched to a gene; V was cut back by 6 bases and J by 4 bases. This CDR3 comprises 15 residues. CDR3 DNA sequence: TGTGCCAGCAGAAACCGAAATGCGGGGGTATACGAGCAGTACTTC. Encoded protein: CASRNRNAGVYEQYF.

The chain combines TRBV4-3 with TRBJ2-1, with TRBD1 identical over 9 bases. V lost 1 base to trimming and J lost 3 bases; unmatched junction nucleotides: 4. Germline V CDR1 and CDR2: LGHNA, YSLEER. The CDR3 has 16 amino acids. The CDR3 loop is CASSQATGGSYNEQFF. For the CDR3, the DNA is TGCGCCAGCAGCCAAGCCACAGGGGGCAGCTACAATGAGCAGTTCTTC.

The chain is built from TRBV29-1 and TRBJ1-2, with 9 positions matching TRBD1. Germline CDR1 reads SQVTM; CDR2 reads ANQGSEA. CDR3 length: 13 residues. The junction had 6 bases not matched to a gene; V was cut back by 6 bases and J by 4 bases. CDR3 residues: CSVRTGDSYGYTF. As DNA, the CDR3 is TGCAGCGTGCGGACAGGGGATAGCTATGGCTACACCTTC.

J is TRBJ2-3 and V is TRBV6-5, with D maybe TRBD2 (5 bases). V dropped 8 bases and J dropped 2 bases, with 14 bases sitting between them. CDR1 MNHEY and CDR2 SVGAGI come from the germline V gene. CDR3 length: 14 residues. The CDR3 coding sequence is TGTGCCAGCTCTCGGGGATTCATCACAGATACGCAGTATTTT. Translated, it gives CASSRGFITDTQYF.

The chain couples TRBV6-5 to TRBJ1-1; D is ambiguous. Germline V gene lookup returns CDR1 MNHEY and CDR2 SVGAGI. V lost 0 bases, J lost 1 base, and 12 bases lay in between. The CDR3 is made up of 16 amino acids. The CDR3 nucleotides read TGTGCCAGCAGTTACTCCCCTGGCGGATGGAACACTGAAGCTTTCTTT. It translates to CASSYSPGGWNTEAFF.

This rearrangement joins TRBV27 to TRBJ1-4; 7 bases fit TRBD1. V was pared by 6 bases and J by 7 bases, with 8 bases of the junction left unmatched. The CDR3 totals 14 residues. Germline V CDR1 and CDR2: MNHEY, SMNVEV (reference sequence). The CDR3 sequence is CASRKQGISEKLFF. The CDR3 nucleotides read TGTGCCAGCAGAAAACAGGGGATAAGTGAAAAACTGTTTTTT.

This clone was observed a handful of times. The J gene is TRBJ1-2, the V gene TRBV7-2; possible D gene TRBD1, 5 bases. The CDR3 runs 16 residues. Trimming took off 5 bases at V and 0 bases at J, with 16 bases between the two ends. CDR1 and CDR2 (germline): SGHTA, FQGNSA. The DNA of the CDR3 is TGTGCCAGCAGCCGAAGGCAGGGCCCAGCTAACTATGGCTACACCTTC. Amino acid sequence: CASSRRQGPANYGYTF.

The chain has TRBV25-1 and TRBJ1-2, with a tentative D call TRBD1 (6 bases). The CDR3 runs to 16 residues. The V end was cut by 5 bases, the J end by 4 bases, with 20 bases between. Germline CDR1 reads MGHDK; CDR2 reads SYGVNS. CDR3 loop: CASSLSRGGLSYGYTF. The DNA of the CDR3 is TGTGCCAGCAGTCTCTCGAGGGGGGGGCTGAGCTATGGCTACACCTTC.

Here the CDR3 DNA reads TGTGCCAGCAGCTTAGGAGTTAGGAACGGGGATACGCAGTATTTT. Its translation: CASSLGVRNGDTQYF. This chain joins TRBV7-6 and TRBJ2-3; no clear D gene. CDR1 SGHVS and CDR2 FNYEAQ come from the germline V gene. Trimming cost V 1 base and J 6 bases, with 14 bases left between them. The CDR3 sequence is 15 residues long.

The chain recombines TRBV5-1 with TRBJ2-7; maybe TRBD2 (5 bases). The CDR3 totals 14 residues. CDR1 and CDR2 from the germline V gene are SGHRS and YFSETQ. V was trimmed by 0 bases and J by 1 base, leaving 8 bases between them. The CDR3 DNA follows: TGCGCCAGCAGCTTGGCCGGGATATCCTACGAGCAGTACTTC. It specifies CASSLAGISYEQYF.

V usage is TRBV10-1 and J usage is TRBJ1-4, with D uncertain. CDR3 length: 14 residues. V was cut by 2 bases and J by 8 bases, with 12 bases left in between. Germline V gene lookup returns CDR1 WNHNN and CDR2 SYGVQD (reference sequence). The CDR3 here is CASSEGGTGEKLFF. In nucleotides, the CDR3 is TGCGCCAGCAGTGAGGGTGGAACGGGAGAAAAACTGTTTTTT.

This clone occurred once. J is TRBJ1-6 and V is TRBV5-6, with D hard to call. Germline V CDR1 and CDR2: SGHDT, YYEEEE. The V gene lost 2 bases and the J gene lost 10 bases, with 13 bases spanning the gap. This CDR3 comprises 14 residues. The CDR3 DNA is TGTGCCAGCAGCTTATCGGGTTTCGGGTCACCCCTCCACTTT. This encodes CASSLSGFGSPLHF.

The rearrangement joins TRBV19 to TRBJ1-6, with D possibly TRBD1 on 5 matching bases. Germline V lookup: CDR1 LNHDA, CDR2 SQIVND (reference sequence). The CDR3 totals 15 residues. V lost 7 bases and J lost 9, with 19 bases in between. The CDR3 region is CASTPAGGLGSPLHF. Here the CDR3 DNA reads TGTGCCAGTACCCCGGCCGGGGGGTTAGGTTCACCCCTCCACTTT.

The V gene is TRBV6-6, the J gene TRBJ1-3; D possibly corresponds to TRBD1 (5 bases). The germline gives CDR1 MNHNY, CDR2 SVGAGI (reference sequence). Trimming left V 6 bases short and J 2 bases short, with 17 bases between. The CDR3 length is 16 residues. Here the CDR3 DNA reads TGTGCCAGCAGCACTATGGGGCCCGCTACTGGAAACACCATATATTTT. This gives the protein CASSTMGPATGNTIYF.